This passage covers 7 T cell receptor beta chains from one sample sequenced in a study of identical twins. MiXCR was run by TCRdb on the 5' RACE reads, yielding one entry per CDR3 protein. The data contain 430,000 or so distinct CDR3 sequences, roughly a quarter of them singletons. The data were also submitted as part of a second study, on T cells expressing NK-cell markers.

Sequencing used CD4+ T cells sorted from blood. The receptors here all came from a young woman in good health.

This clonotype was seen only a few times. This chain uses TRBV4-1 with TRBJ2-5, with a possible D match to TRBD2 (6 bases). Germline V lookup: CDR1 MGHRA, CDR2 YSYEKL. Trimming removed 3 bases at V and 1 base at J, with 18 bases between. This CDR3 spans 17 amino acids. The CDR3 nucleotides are TGCGCCAGCAGCCAGGGGAGGTTTGGAGCGGCCCAAGAGACCCAGTACTTC. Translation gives CASSQGRFGAAQETQYF.

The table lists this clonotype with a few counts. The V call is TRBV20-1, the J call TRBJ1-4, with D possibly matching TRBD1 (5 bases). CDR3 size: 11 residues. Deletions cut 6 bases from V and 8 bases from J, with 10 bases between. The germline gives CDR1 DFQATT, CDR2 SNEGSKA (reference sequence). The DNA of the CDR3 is TGCAGTGCGGCGCGGGGGGAAAAACTGTTTTTT. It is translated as CSAARGEKLFF.

As DNA, the CDR3 is TGTGCCAGCAGCCTAAGGGCTCACCCAAATTCACCCCTCCACTTT. It encodes CASSLRAHPNSPLHF. The chain has TRBV14 and TRBJ1-6, with D hard to call. Trimming stripped 4 bases from V and 7 bases from J, with 14 bases between. The CDR3 has 15 residues. Germline V gene data show CDR1 as SGHDN and CDR2 as FVKESK.

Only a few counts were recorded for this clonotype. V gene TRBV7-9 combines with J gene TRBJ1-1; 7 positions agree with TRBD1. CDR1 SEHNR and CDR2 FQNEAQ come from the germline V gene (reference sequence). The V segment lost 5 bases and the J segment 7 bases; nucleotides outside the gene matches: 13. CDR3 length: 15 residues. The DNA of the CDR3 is TGTGCCAGCAGCGGACGCCGGGACAGAGGAATTGAAGCTTTCTTT. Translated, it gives CASSGRRDRGIEAFF.

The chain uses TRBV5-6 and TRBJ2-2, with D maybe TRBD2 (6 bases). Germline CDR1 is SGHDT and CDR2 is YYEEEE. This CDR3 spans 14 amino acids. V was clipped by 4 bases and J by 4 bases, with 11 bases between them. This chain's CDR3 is CASSMGGVTGELFF. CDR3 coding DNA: TGTGCCAGCAGCATGGGCGGGGTCACCGGGGAGCTGTTTTTT. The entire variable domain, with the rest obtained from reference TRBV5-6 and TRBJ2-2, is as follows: DAGVTQSPTHLIKTRGQQVTLRCSPKSGHDTVSWYQQALGQGPQFIFQYYEEEERQRGNFPDRFSGHQFPNYSSELNVNALLLGDSALYLCASSMGGVTGELFFGEGSRLTVL.

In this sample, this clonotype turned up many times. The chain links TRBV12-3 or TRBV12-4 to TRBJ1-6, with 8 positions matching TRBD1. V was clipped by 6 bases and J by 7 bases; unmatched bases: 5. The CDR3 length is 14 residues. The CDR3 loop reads CASRPDRVNSPLHF. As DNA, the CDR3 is TGTGCCAGCAGACCGGACAGGGTCAATTCACCCCTCCACTTT.

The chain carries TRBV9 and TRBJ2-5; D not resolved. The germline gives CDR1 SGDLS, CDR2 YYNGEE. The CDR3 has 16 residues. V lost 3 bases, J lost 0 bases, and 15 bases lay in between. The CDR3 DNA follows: TGTGCCAGCAGCGCAGGATCCGCACCGTACCAAGAGACCCAGTACTTC. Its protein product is CASSAGSAPYQETQYF.